This TCR beta chain stems from a study of T cell responses to AZD1222 COVID-19 vaccine. With 2 bases removed from V and 0 bases from J, the gap between germline ends came to 11 bases. This CDR3 contains 16 residues. Germline CDR1 is SGHVS and CDR2 is FQNEAQ. Of note for this clone: Its antigen is currently unknown.

The study, taken as a whole, reports: Seropositive status at baseline applied to only a handful of AZD1222 recipients. After two AZD1222 doses, spike-specific TCR breadth and depth rose versus day 0. It should be noted that donors were predominantly white British and more often female, and clonal diversity was possibly underestimated.

The assay was immunoSEQ multiplex PCR, and TCRdb's table has in-frame clones only and misses some. The data contain 100,000 to 120,000 clones, about 81% of them seen just once; the ten biggest clones take up 4% to 5%. This clonotype originated in an adult in good health. The sample consisted of peripheral blood, taken on day 0 of AZD1222 vaccination. V usage is TRBV7-8 and J usage is TRBJ2-1; D may be TRBD2 (5 bases). CDR3 DNA sequence: TGTGCCAGCAGCTTACAGCGGTGGAGCTCCTACAATGAGCAGTTCTTC. Residues: CASSLQRWSSYNEQFF. Variable domain in full (rest from reference TRBV7-8 and TRBJ2-1): GAGVSQSPRYKVAKRGQDVALRCDPISGHVSLFWYQQALGQGPEFLTYFQNEAQLDKSGLPSDRFFAERPEGSVSTLKIQRTQQEDSAVYLCASSLQRWSSYNEQFFGPGTRLTVL.